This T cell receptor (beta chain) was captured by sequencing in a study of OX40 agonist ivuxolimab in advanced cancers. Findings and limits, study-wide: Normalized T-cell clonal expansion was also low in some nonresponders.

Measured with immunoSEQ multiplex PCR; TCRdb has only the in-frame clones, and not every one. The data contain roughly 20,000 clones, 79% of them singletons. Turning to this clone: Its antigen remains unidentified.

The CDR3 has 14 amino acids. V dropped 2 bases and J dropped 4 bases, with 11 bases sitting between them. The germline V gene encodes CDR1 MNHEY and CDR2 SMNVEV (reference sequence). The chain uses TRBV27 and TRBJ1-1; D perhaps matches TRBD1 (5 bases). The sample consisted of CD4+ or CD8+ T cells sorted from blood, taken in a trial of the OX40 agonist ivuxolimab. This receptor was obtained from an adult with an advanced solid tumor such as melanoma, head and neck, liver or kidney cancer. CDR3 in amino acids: CASSLARDGTEAFF. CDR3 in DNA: TGTGCCAGCAGTTTAGCCAGGGATGGCACTGAAGCTTTCTTT.